A selection of T cell receptor beta chains follows, all from one sample in a study of T-cell memory formation after mild COVID-19. In TCRdb, the 5' RACE reads were re-called with MiXCR into one record per CDR3 protein. Of about 140,000 distinct CDR3 sequences in the sample, 14% to 15% were seen once. Sequenced sample: PBMCs or a T cell subset sorted from them (not recorded which). All receptors come from an adult woman who had mild COVID-19 (a few samples of this study predate the infection). Cell type and time point are not known. Both conserved end residues are part of each CDR3. Fields, in order: J gene, CDR3 length, clone size, D gene, V gene, CDR3 protein, CDR3 DNA. D genes are given only for firm matches. Clone sizes are given selectively: once, few, many, or a class where the clone is expanded.

J: TRBJ2-1
length: 15
size: -
D: -
V: TRBV11-1
CDR3: CASTIQGGPYNEQFF
DNA: TGTGCCAGCACCATACAGGGGGGGCCCTACAATGAGCAGTTCTTC

J: TRBJ1-3
length: 16
size: few
D: -
V: TRBV5-1
CDR3: CASSSGGSASGNTIYF
DNA: TGCGCCAGCAGCTCCGGGGGCTCCGCCTCTGGAAACACCATATATTTT

J: TRBJ2-2
length: 13
size: -
D: -
V: TRBV6-4
CDR3: CASSGQDTGELFF
DNA: TGTGCCAGCAGTGGACAGGACACCGGGGAGCTGTTTTTT

J: TRBJ2-3
length: 16
size: many
D: -
V: TRBV20-1
CDR3: CSARDDRRIRGDTQYF
DNA: TGCAGTGCTAGAGATGACCGGCGGATCCGCGGAGATACGCAGTATTTT

J: TRBJ2-7
length: 15
size: few
D: -
V: TRBV7-2
CDR3: CASSLASKATYEQYF
DNA: TGTGCCAGCAGCTTAGCGAGTAAGGCGACCTACGAGCAGTACTTC

J: TRBJ2-4
length: 13
size: few
D: -
V: TRBV20-1
CDR3: CSALAPAKNIQYF
DNA: TGCAGTGCCCTCGCCCCAGCCAAAAACATTCAGTACTTC

J: TRBJ2-7
length: 13
size: -
D: -
V: TRBV30
CDR3: CAWTLAEAYEQYF
DNA: TGTGCCTGGACCCTCGCGGAAGCCTACGAGCAGTACTTC

J: TRBJ2-6
length: 15
size: -
D: -
V: TRBV6-5
CDR3: CASSPLNSGANVLTF
DNA: TGTGCCAGCAGTCCTCTCAACTCTGGGGCCAACGTCCTGACTTTC

J: TRBJ2-3
length: 16
size: once
D: TRBD2
V: TRBV6-2/TRBV6-3
CDR3: CASSRLAGVGTDTQYF
DNA: TGTGCCAGCAGTCGACTAGCGGGAGTCGGCACAGATACGCAGTATTTT

J: TRBJ1-6
length: 16
size: -
D: -
V: TRBV20-1
CDR3: CSARDLSSSYNSPLHF
DNA: TGCAGTGCTAGAGATCTTTCGAGCTCCTATAATTCACCCCTCCACTTT

J: TRBJ2-3
length: 15
size: few
D: TRBD2
V: TRBV7-9
CDR3: CASSLELAGQDTQYF
DNA: TGTGCCAGCAGCTTAGAGTTAGCGGGTCAAGATACGCAGTATTTT

J: TRBJ2-7
length: 15
size: -
D: TRBD1
V: TRBV5-1
CDR3: CASSPGQGIGYEQYF
DNA: TGCGCCAGCAGCCCGGGACAGGGGATCGGCTACGAGCAGTACTTC

J: TRBJ2-1
length: 13
size: -
D: -
V: TRBV5-1
CDR3: CASSYSMGNEQFF
DNA: TGCGCCAGCAGCTACTCGATGGGGAATGAGCAGTTCTTC

J: TRBJ2-1
length: 15
size: few
D: -
V: TRBV6-5
CDR3: CASSASLAKVGEQFF
DNA: TGTGCCAGCAGTGCCTCCCTAGCGAAGGTAGGAGAGCAGTTCTTC

J: TRBJ2-3
length: 15
size: few
D: -
V: TRBV20-1
CDR3: CSATSATVITDTQYF
DNA: TGCAGTGCTACATCTGCAACAGTGATCACAGATACGCAGTATTTT

J: TRBJ1-1
length: 11
size: once
D: -
V: TRBV5-5
CDR3: CASSFVTEAFF
DNA: TGTGCCAGCAGCTTTGTCACTGAAGCTTTCTTT

J: TRBJ2-3
length: 16
size: few
D: -
V: TRBV3-1
CDR3: CASSQVNLPSTDTQYF
DNA: TGTGCCAGCAGCCAAGTGAACTTGCCTAGCACAGATACGCAGTATTTT

J: TRBJ1-1
length: 14
size: -
D: -
V: TRBV13
CDR3: CASSLGVSLNEAFF
DNA: TGTGCCAGCAGCTTAGGAGTATCACTAAATGAAGCTTTCTTT

J: TRBJ1-2
length: 15
size: -
D: TRBD1
V: TRBV6-4
CDR3: CASSDTPGQVDGYTF
DNA: TGTGCCAGCAGTGACACTCCGGGACAGGTGGATGGCTACACCTTC

J: TRBJ2-2
length: 14
size: -
D: TRBD2
V: TRBV12-3/TRBV12-4
CDR3: CASSAWGGTGELFF
DNA: TGTGCCAGCAGTGCTTGGGGAGGGACCGGGGAGCTGTTTTTT

J: TRBJ2-7
length: 14
size: -
D: -
V: TRBV9
CDR3: CASGPSGTAYEQYF
DNA: TGTGCCAGCGGCCCCTCTGGGACGGCCTACGAGCAGTACTTC

J: TRBJ1-2
length: 16
size: -
D: TRBD1
V: TRBV2
CDR3: CASSEGDRGHDYGYTF
DNA: TGTGCCAGCAGTGAAGGGGACAGGGGGCACGACTATGGCTACACCTTC

J: TRBJ2-7
length: 12
size: -
D: -
V: TRBV5-6
CDR3: CASSWGEYEQYF
DNA: TGTGCCAGCAGCTGGGGGGAATACGAGCAGTACTTC

J: TRBJ2-4
length: 16
size: few
D: -
V: TRBV7-6
CDR3: CASSLKPPLAKNIQYF
DNA: TGTGCCAGCAGCTTAAAACCGCCGTTAGCCAAAAACATTCAGTACTTC

J: TRBJ1-1
length: 14
size: few
D: -
V: TRBV5-1
CDR3: CASSPGTVNTEAFF
DNA: TGCGCCAGCAGCCCGGGGACGGTGAACACTGAAGCTTTCTTT

J: TRBJ2-7
length: 14
size: few
D: -
V: TRBV7-9
CDR3: CASSSTSSSYEQYF
DNA: TGTGCCAGCAGCTCCACGTCGAGCTCCTACGAGCAGTACTTC

J: TRBJ2-7
length: 16
size: -
D: TRBD2
V: TRBV15
CDR3: CATSTIGRGGDDEQYF
DNA: TGTGCCACCAGCACGATAGGGCGGGGGGGCGACGACGAGCAGTACTTC

J: TRBJ2-7
length: 13
size: -
D: TRBD1
V: TRBV20-1
CDR3: CSAPGQSTYEQYF
DNA: TGCAGTGCCCCGGGACAGTCGACATACGAGCAGTACTTC

J: TRBJ2-7
length: 15
size: few
D: -
V: TRBV7-8
CDR3: CASIDSGTVTDEQYF
DNA: TGTGCCAGCATTGACAGCGGGACAGTTACTGACGAGCAGTACTTC

J: TRBJ2-7
length: 15
size: -
D: TRBD2
V: TRBV7-8
CDR3: CASSFLAESSYEQYF
DNA: TGTGCCAGCAGCTTCCTAGCGGAAAGCTCCTACGAGCAGTACTTC

J: TRBJ2-1
length: 15
size: -
D: TRBD1
V: TRBV10-3
CDR3: CAISVGDRGHNEQFF
DNA: TGTGCCATCAGTGTCGGGGACAGGGGGCACAATGAGCAGTTCTTC

J: TRBJ2-2
length: 20
size: -
D: -
V: TRBV7-2
CDR3: CASSLRVFLRQFRNTGELFF
DNA: TGTGCCAGCAGCTTACGGGTCTTTTTACGACAGTTCCGGAACACCGGGGAGCTGTTTTTT

J: TRBJ2-1
length: 17
size: few
D: TRBD2
V: TRBV4-1
CDR3: CASSQGRGTSVGDEQFF
DNA: TGCGCCAGCAGCCAAGGAAGGGGGACTAGTGTCGGCGATGAGCAGTTCTTC

J: TRBJ2-7
length: 13
size: -
D: -
V: TRBV5-4
CDR3: CASRQEGSYEQYF
DNA: TGTGCCAGCAGACAGGAGGGTTCCTACGAGCAGTACTTC

J: TRBJ2-7
length: 15
size: -
D: TRBD2
V: TRBV27
CDR3: CASSTTSGTSYEQYF
DNA: TGTGCCAGCAGTACGACTAGCGGGACCTCCTACGAGCAGTACTTC

J: TRBJ2-1
length: 15
size: few
D: -
V: TRBV7-6
CDR3: CASSYSTGRWDEQFF
DNA: TGTGCCAGCAGCTACTCCACAGGGAGATGGGATGAGCAGTTCTTC

J: TRBJ2-1
length: 16
size: -
D: TRBD2
V: TRBV5-6
CDR3: CASSQSASGPNNEQFF
DNA: TGTGCCAGCAGCCAATCGGCTAGCGGGCCCAATAATGAGCAGTTCTTC

J: TRBJ1-2
length: 16
size: many
D: -
V: TRBV20-1
CDR3: CSARPMAEETNYGYTF
DNA: TGCAGTGCTAGGCCGATGGCAGAGGAGACCAACTATGGCTACACCTTC

J: TRBJ2-7
length: 13
size: -
D: -
V: TRBV5-6
CDR3: CASSPGLTSEQYF
DNA: TGTGCCAGCAGCCCGGGACTCACCAGCGAGCAGTACTTC

J: TRBJ1-1
length: 19
size: -
D: -
V: TRBV7-8
CDR3: CASSARWPGAIIMNTEAFF
DNA: TGTGCCAGCAGCGCAAGGTGGCCAGGGGCGATCATCATGAACACTGAAGCTTTCTTT

J: TRBJ2-5
length: 13
size: few
D: -
V: TRBV21-1
CDR3: CASPKGGEETQYF
DNA: TGTGCCAGCCCAAAGGGAGGGGAAGAGACCCAGTACTTC

J: TRBJ2-7
length: 15
size: many
D: -
V: TRBV25-1
CDR3: CASSEGNGGPYEQYF
DNA: TGTGCCAGCAGTGAGGGGAACGGAGGCCCCTACGAGCAGTACTTC

J: TRBJ2-1
length: 17
size: -
D: TRBD1
V: TRBV6-2/TRBV6-3
CDR3: CASSYPDRGIRYNEQFF
DNA: TGTGCCAGCAGTTACCCAGACAGGGGTATACGCTACAATGAGCAGTTCTTC

J: TRBJ1-1
length: 18
size: -
D: -
V: TRBV7-9
CDR3: CATIHRDLRASASTEAFF
DNA: TGTGCCACCATCCACCGGGACCTCAGGGCAAGCGCTTCGACTGAAGCTTTCTTT

J: TRBJ2-3
length: 15
size: -
D: -
V: TRBV9
CDR3: CASSVEGRLTDTQYF
DNA: TGTGCCAGCAGCGTAGAGGGGCGCCTCACAGATACGCAGTATTTT

J: TRBJ2-3
length: 16
size: many
D: TRBD1
V: TRBV4-3
CDR3: CASSQDYRGPADTQYF
DNA: TGCGCCAGCAGCCAAGATTACAGGGGGCCTGCAGATACGCAGTATTTT

J: TRBJ2-1
length: 15
size: -
D: TRBD2
V: TRBV27
CDR3: CASSFIAGGPGEQFF
DNA: TGTGCCAGCAGTTTCATAGCGGGAGGGCCGGGTGAGCAGTTCTTC

J: TRBJ2-4
length: 19
size: few
D: -
V: TRBV21-1
CDR3: CASSRRTCGDRIAKNIQYF
DNA: TGTGCCAGCAGCAGACGGACTTGTGGTGACCGAATAGCCAAAAACATTCAGTACTTC